Listed here are 31 T cell receptor beta chains from one sample, sequenced in a study of shared clonotypes between healthy human individuals. TCRdb's copy holds only in-frame clones and misses some; the assay was immunoSEQ multiplex PCR. The repertoire holds 950,000 to 1,100,000 clones, with approximately 72% as singletons. The sample taken for sequencing was memory CD4+ T cells sorted from blood. Subset denoted: CD45RA-negative fraction. The receptors shown here come from a man younger than 35 in good health.

The chain recombines TRBV6-1 with TRBJ2-7, with a possible D match to TRBD2 (5 bases). Germline lookup yields CDR1 MNHNS and CDR2 SASEGT. This CDR3 has 14 residues. V lost 6 bases and J 3 bases, leaving 15 bases between the germline ends. The CDR3, as DNA: TGTGCCAGCAGAAGGGAGAGCGCTTTCTACGAGCAGTACTTC. This sequence encodes CASRRESAFYEQYF.

The rearrangement uses TRBV2 and TRBJ2-3; D is possibly TRBD2 (5 bases). V lost 5 bases, J lost 2 bases, and 14 bases lay in between. The CDR3 is 15 residues long. The germline V gene encodes CDR1 SNHLY and CDR2 FYNNEI. CDR3 DNA: TGTGCCAGCAGTCCCCTTACTAGGGACACAGATACGCAGTATTTT. Translated, it gives CASSPLTRDTDTQYF.

The rearrangement joins TRBV6-6 to TRBJ1-1; 9 nucleotides agree with TRBD1. Germline trimming cut 7 bases from V and 10 bases from J; bases unmatched to any gene: 13. Germline values: CDR1 MNHNY, CDR2 SVGAGI (reference sequence). The CDR3 extends over 14 amino acids. DNA of the CDR3: TGTGCCAGCACTCCCGGGACAGGGAATAGTGGAGCTTTCTTT. This sequence encodes CASTPGTGNSGAFF.

This clone was observed a few times. The sample carries other DNA sequences with the same CDR3. This chain connects TRBV6-5 to TRBJ2-7; D perhaps matches TRBD1 (6 bases). The CDR3 runs 12 residues. The ends were cut back, 5 bases at V and 2 bases at J, with 7 bases in the middle. The germline V gene has CDR1 MNHEY and CDR2 SVGAGI. CDR3 amino acids: CASSQGPYEQYF. The CDR3 bases are TGTGCCAGCAGTCAGGGGCCCTACGAGCAGTACTTC.

On this clone itself: This may be a read error: a much more frequent sequence differs by one nucleotide. Other DNA sequences in this sample translate to the same CDR3. The chain uses TRBV6-5 and TRBJ2-7; D call uncertain. This CDR3 is 15 amino acids long. Germline loops: CDR1 MNHEY, CDR2 SVGAGI. The CDR3 spells CASRRAVDPTYEQYF. For the CDR3, the DNA is TGTGCCAGCAGACGAGCCGTGGACCCTACCTACGAACAGTACTTC.

The gene calls are TRBV7-6 and TRBJ2-7; 9 bases line up with TRBD2. Germline CDR1 is SGHVS and CDR2 is FNYEAQ. This CDR3 contains 16 residues. The V and J ends lost 1 base and 0 bases, in that order; junction bases with no gene match: 4. CDR3 coding DNA: TGTGCCAGCAGCTTAGGGGCTAGCGGGGCCTCCTACGAGCAGTACTTC. It codes for CASSLGASGASYEQYF.

The V and J genes are TRBV11-1 and TRBJ1-1; weak D call: TRBD1 (5 bases). Looked up from germline, CDR1 is SGHAT and CDR2 is FQDESV (reference sequence). V lost 5 bases, J lost 1 base, and 20 bases lay in between. The CDR3 has 17 residues. The CDR3 sequence: CASSPSALGATNTEAFF. CDR3 coding DNA: TGTGCCAGCAGCCCATCTGCGCTTGGGGCCACGAACACTGAAGCTTTCTTT. Filled out from reference TRBV11-1 and TRBJ1-1, the complete variable domain reads EAEVAQSPRYKITEKSQAVAFWCDPISGHATLYWYRQILGQGPELLVQFQDESVVDDSQLPKDRFSAERLKGVDSTLKIQPAELGDSAMYLCASSPSALGATNTEAFFGQGTRLTVV.

This chain links TRBV7-2 with TRBJ2-6, with unresolved D. This CDR3 has 16 amino acids. Trimming removed 3 bases at V and 4 bases at J, with 13 bases between. The V gene's germline CDR1 is SGHTA and CDR2 FQGNSA. CDR3 nucleotides: TGTGCCAGCAGCTTTACCGGCCGGGCCGGGGCCAACGTCCTGACTTTC. Residues: CASSFTGRAGANVLTF.

This clone occurred a few times. The chain combines TRBV4-3 with TRBJ1-4; perhaps TRBD1 as D (5 bases). The CDR3 is 15 residues long. CDR1 is LGHNA and CDR2 is YSLEER in the germline V gene. Deletions cut 1 base from V and 3 bases from J, with 9 bases between. Here the CDR3 DNA reads TGCGCCAGCAGCCAAGGGGGGACGGCTAATGAAAAACTGTTTTTT. Its protein is CASSQGGTANEKLFF.

This clone was detected only a few times. The V call is TRBV2, the J call TRBJ1-5; D not certain. Germline V gene lookup returns CDR1 SNHLY and CDR2 FYNNEI. The CDR3 runs to 12 residues. V lost 6 bases and J lost 7, with 10 bases in between. CDR3 amino acids: CASSLNGQPQHF. DNA of the CDR3: TGTGCCAGCAGCCTCAACGGGCAGCCCCAGCATTTT.

The J gene is TRBJ1-1, the V gene TRBV4-1; 7 bases line up with TRBD1. V shed 4 bases and J 4 bases; nucleotides not matched to a gene: 9. The CDR3 is 15 amino acids. Germline V CDR1 and CDR2: MGHRA, YSYEKL. The CDR3 bases are TGCGCCAGCAGCCTTCCAGGGGGAGGGAGCACTGAAGCTTTCTTT. Translating gives CASSLPGGGSTEAFF.

The CDR3 protein is CASSQDLERGGLGTQYF. The CDR3 bases are TGTGCCAGCAGCCAAGATTTGGAGCGGGGGGGCCTGGGTACGCAGTATTTT. The chain employs TRBV4-2 and TRBJ2-3, with 10 bases that match TRBD2. CDR3 length: 17 amino acids. V shed 0 bases, J shed 8 bases, and the junction held 11 bases outside the gene matches. Germline V gene lookup returns CDR1 LGHNA and CDR2 YNFKEQ.

The chain links TRBV29-1 to TRBJ2-5; the D is unclear. V lost 6 bases and J lost 0, with 5 bases in between. CDR1 is SQVTM, CDR2 ANQGSEA, per germline. This CDR3 contains 11 residues. In DNA, the CDR3 is TGCAGCGTGACGGACCAAGAGACCCAGTACTTC. Protein: CSVTDQETQYF.

The V call is TRBV2, the J call TRBJ2-7; TRBD2 agrees at 7 bases. V lost 6 bases, J lost 1 base, and 9 bases stayed unmatched. There are 15 residues in the CDR3. CDR1 SNHLY and CDR2 FYNNEI come from the germline V gene. CDR3 loop: CASSALLATSYEQYF. The DNA of the CDR3 is TGTGCCAGCAGCGCATTACTAGCGACTTCCTACGAGCAGTACTTC.

This chain joins TRBV6-1 and TRBJ2-2, with TRBD2 identical over 7 bases. J was trimmed by 1 base and V by 4 bases; bases with no gene match: 12. The germline CDR1 and CDR2 sequences are MNHNS and SASEGT. CDR3 length: 18 residues. CDR3 protein: CASSVRSSGFGNTGELFF. CDR3 nucleotides: TGTGCCAGCAGTGTACGGAGTAGCGGGTTCGGGAACACCGGGGAGCTGTTTTTT.

The chain is built from TRBV20-1 and TRBJ1-4; D is possibly TRBD1 (5 bases). The CDR3 has 11 residues. From germline, CDR1 is DFQATT and CDR2 SNEGSKA (reference sequence). V lost 6 bases and J 8 bases, leaving 10 bases between the germline ends. The DNA for the CDR3 is TGCAGTGCACAGGCTAGGGAAAAACTGTTTTTT. Amino acid sequence: CSAQAREKLFF.

V and J are TRBV7-2 and TRBJ1-4, with D maybe TRBD1 (5 bases). The CDR3 is made up of 15 amino acids. Germline-derived CDR1 and CDR2 are SGHTA and FQGNSA. V dropped 8 bases and J dropped 0 bases, with 13 bases sitting between them. CDR3 amino acids: CASSGRRATNEKLFF. The CDR3 region has the DNA TGTGCCAGCTCGGGACGAAGAGCAACTAATGAAAAACTGTTTTTT.

This clone was observed a handful of times. The V gene is TRBV4-3, the J gene TRBJ2-7; 8 bases match TRBD2. CDR1 and CDR2 (germline): LGHNA, YSLEER. The CDR3 covers 16 residues. V lost 1 base, J lost 1 base, and 6 bases stayed unmatched. The CDR3 coding sequence is TGCGCCAGCAGCCAAGGTGGCCTAGCGGGTTCCTACGAGCAGTACTTC. It yields the protein CASSQGGLAGSYEQYF.

The rearrangement links TRBV14 to TRBJ2-3; D might be TRBD1 (5 bases). Germline assignment: CDR1 SGHDN and CDR2 FVKESK. The CDR3 is made up of 15 amino acids. Trimming cost V 8 bases and J 0 bases, with 15 bases left between them. The CDR3 DNA sequence: TGTGCCAGCTCTTTACAGGCCGCTAGCACAGATACGCAGTATTTT. This encodes CASSLQAASTDTQYF.

The genes are TRBV2 and TRBJ1-2; D is unresolved. The CDR3 totals 15 residues. CDR1 and CDR2 from the germline V gene are SNHLY and FYNNEI. Trimming stripped 2 bases from V and 0 bases from J, with 10 bases between. In nucleotides, the CDR3 is TGTGCCAGCAGTGAAACACCCCTCGCTAACTATGGCTACACCTTC. As protein: CASSETPLANYGYTF.

V and J are TRBV5-1 and TRBJ2-4; D is unclear. CDR3 size: 14 residues. The V and J ends lost 0 bases and 5 bases respectively, with 9 bases between them. CDR1 and CDR2 (germline): SGHRS, YFSETQ. CDR3 loop: CASSLAGSENIQYF. In nucleotides, the CDR3 is TGCGCCAGCAGCTTGGCCGGATCTGAAAACATTCAGTACTTC.

This clone has only a few counts. The rearrangement uses TRBV30 and TRBJ1-6; 9 positions agree with TRBD1. The CDR3 is 16 amino acids. With V trimmed by 0 bases and J by 10 bases, 10 bases remained unmatched. Germline lookup yields CDR1 GTSNPN and CDR2 SVGIG (reference sequence). This CDR3 is CAWSVRRTGESSPLHF. The CDR3 DNA reads as TGTGCCTGGAGTGTACGCAGGACAGGGGAATCGTCACCCCTCCACTTT. Together with reference TRBV30 and TRBJ1-6, the CDR3 gives the full variable domain: SQTIHQWPATLVQPVGSPLSLECTVEGTSNPNLYWYRQAAGRGLQLLFYSVGIGQISSEVPQNLSASRPQDRQFILSSKKLLLSDSGFYLCAWSVRRTGESSPLHFGNGTRLTVT.

The gene calls are TRBV5-1 and TRBJ2-1; no reliable D call. V dropped 1 base and J dropped 0 bases, with 20 bases sitting between them. CDR3 length: 19 residues. Germline values: CDR1 SGHRS, CDR2 YFSETQ. The CDR3 spells CASSLNGFPRVISYNEQFF. The CDR3 DNA reads as TGCGCCAGCAGCTTGAACGGCTTCCCCCGGGTCATCTCCTACAATGAGCAGTTCTTC.

The rearrangement uses TRBV18 and TRBJ1-2, with 10 positions matching TRBD1. The V and J ends lost 1 base and 7 bases, in that order; junction bases with no gene match: 9. The length of the CDR3 is 16 residues. Per germline, CDR1 KGHSH and CDR2 LQKENI. Here the CDR3 DNA reads TGTGCCAGCTCACCACGGGACAGGGGTAATCTTCGTGGCTACACCTTC. It encodes CASSPRDRGNLRGYTF. The whole variable domain, remainder taken from reference TRBV18 and TRBJ1-2, is NAGVMQNPRHLVRRRGQEARLRCSPMKGHSHVYWYRQLPEEGLKFMVYLQKENIIDESGMPKERFSAEFPKEGPSILRIQQVVRGDSAAYFCASSPRDRGNLRGYTFGSGTRLTVV.

To note about this clone: Other DNA sequences in the sample encode the same CDR3. The chain recombines TRBV6-5 with TRBJ1-3; D not certain. This CDR3 is 16 amino acids long. Germline assignment: CDR1 MNHEY and CDR2 SVGAGI. Deletions cut 0 bases from V and 0 bases from J, with 9 bases between. The CDR3 region is CASSYSSGSSGNTIYF. In DNA form, the CDR3 reads TGTGCCAGCAGTTACTCGTCCGGAAGCTCTGGAAACACCATATATTTT.

This chain joins TRBV11-2 and TRBJ1-5; 7 nucleotides match TRBD1. CDR1 is SGHAT, CDR2 FQNNGV, per germline. V was clipped by 5 bases and J by 6 bases; unmatched bases: 10. The CDR3 extends over 15 amino acids. CDR3 in amino acids: CASSRSGTVPQPQHF. The CDR3 DNA reads as TGTGCCAGCAGCCGCAGTGGGACAGTCCCTCAGCCCCAGCATTTT. Together with reference TRBV11-2 and TRBJ1-5, the CDR3 gives the full variable domain: EAGVAQSPRYKIIEKRQSVAFWCNPISGHATLYWYQQILGQGPKLLIQFQNNGVVDDSQLPKDRFSAERLKGVDSTLKIQPAKLEDSAVYLCASSRSGTVPQPQHFGDGTRLSIL.

This clone was observed a single time. The chain combines TRBV7-9 with TRBJ1-1; D gene uncertain. V lost 3 bases, J lost 1 base, and 9 bases lay in between. Germline CDR1 reads SEHNR; CDR2 reads FQNEAQ (reference sequence). This CDR3 is built from 14 residues. CDR3 in DNA: TGTGCCAGCAGCTTCGACGGATCGAACACTGAAGCTTTCTTT. Translating gives CASSFDGSNTEAFF. Drawing the rest from reference TRBV7-9 and TRBJ1-1, the complete variable domain is DTGVSQNPRHKITKRGQNVTFRCDPISEHNRLYWYRQTLGQGPEFLTYFQNEAQLEKSRLLSDRFSAERPKGSFSTLEIQRTEQGDSAMYLCASSFDGSNTEAFFGQGTRLTVV.

The chain uses TRBV28 and TRBJ1-1; maybe TRBD1 (5 bases). Germline-derived CDR1 and CDR2 are MDHEN and SYDVKM. The V end lost 6 bases, the J end lost 1 base, and 21 bases lay between the germline ends. There are 17 residues in the CDR3. CDR3 sequence (DNA): TGTGCCAGCAGCCCCCCCTTAGGGGCAGGTGGGAACACTGAAGCTTTCTTT. Translating it yields CASSPPLGAGGNTEAFF.

The CDR3 protein is CASSAGPGGAGMDTQYF. CDR3 sequence (DNA): TGCGCCAGCAGCGCCGGGCCAGGGGGCGCGGGTATGGATACGCAGTATTTT. The chain has TRBV5-1 and TRBJ2-3; 8 bases agree with TRBD1. The CDR3 has 17 amino acids. V trimming: 4 bases; J trimming: 6 bases; junction bases outside the gene matches: 16. Germline loops: CDR1 SGHRS, CDR2 YFSETQ.

The chain has TRBV28 and TRBJ1-5; D is uncertain. Trimming cost V 4 bases and J 0 bases, with 10 bases left between them. Germline V gene data show CDR1 as MDHEN and CDR2 as SYDVKM. This CDR3 is built from 15 residues. CDR3 sequence (DNA): TGTGCCAGCAGTTCGTGGGCATATAGCAATCAGCCCCAGCATTTT. Amino acids: CASSSWAYSNQPQHF. Drawing the rest from reference TRBV28 and TRBJ1-5, the complete variable domain is DVKVTQSSRYLVKRTGEKVFLECVQDMDHENMFWYRQDPGLGLRLIYFSYDVKMKEKGDIPEGYSVSREKKERFSLILESASTNQTSMYLCASSSWAYSNQPQHFGDGTRLSIL.

The chain is built from TRBV27 and TRBJ1-1; D is undetermined. This CDR3 has 11 amino acids. The ends were cut back, 8 bases at V and 4 bases at J, with 8 bases in the middle. The germline V gene has CDR1 MNHEY and CDR2 SMNVEV (reference sequence). The CDR3 region has the DNA TGTGCCAGCGGAAAGGGCACTGAAGCTTTCTTT. It translates to CASGKGTEAFF.